These 17 T cell receptor beta chains came from one sample sequenced in a study of STAT5B mutations in CD4+ large granular lymphocyte leukemia. The method was immunoSEQ multiplex PCR; TCRdb's version includes in-frame clones alone and lacks a portion of them. Of 20,000 to 25,000 clones listed, around 75% were seen once; the top ten hold less than 5%. Sequenced input: CD4+ T cells from blood buffy coats. The receptor source for this set is a human donor in good health.

Of note for this clone: One end of the junction does not line up with germline, which may come from a read error. V is TRBV5-1 and J is TRBJ2-2; no firm D call. CDR3 length equals 13 residues. Germline CDR1 SGHRS, CDR2 YFSETQ. The CDR3 region is CAGSLDATGELFF. Written as DNA, the CDR3 is TGCGCCGGCAGCTTGGACGCCACCGGGGAGCTGTTTTTT.

This chain connects TRBV29-1 to TRBJ2-1; no firm D call. CDR1 is SQVTM, CDR2 ANQGSEA, per germline. The CDR3 runs 13 residues. V gave up 6 bases and J gave up 7 bases, with 16 bases separating them. CDR3 DNA sequence: TGCAGCGTCCTAGGGCGGATGGGGAATGAGCAGTTCTTC. It is translated as CSVLGRMGNEQFF.

V is TRBV27 and J is TRBJ2-7; either TRBD1 or TRBD2 may fit D (6 bases each). Germline assignment: CDR1 MNHEY and CDR2 SMNVEV (reference sequence). CDR3 size: 16 residues. V was trimmed by 6 bases and J by 2 bases, leaving 20 bases between them. The CDR3 reads CASSPGGKNGAYEQYF. The CDR3 DNA reads TGTGCCAGCAGCCCCGGGGGCAAGAACGGGGCCTACGAGCAGTACTTC.

This CDR3 is CASSLRVIGSNEQFF. For the CDR3, the DNA is TGTGCCAGCAGTCTTAGGGTAATTGGAAGCAATGAGCAGTTCTTC. This chain connects TRBV6-5 to TRBJ2-1; D is uncertain. The CDR3 is 15 amino acids. Trimming took 5 bases from V and 6 from J, leaving 17 bases between them. Germline V lookup: CDR1 MNHEY, CDR2 SVGAGI.

The CDR3 nucleotides are TGTGCCCATGGGGGGTACACTGAAGCTTTCTTT. It is translated as CAHGGYTEAFF. V gene TRBV6-1 combines with J gene TRBJ1-1, with D possibly being TRBD1 (5 bases). Germline CDR1 reads MNHNS; CDR2 reads SASEGT. With 11 bases removed from V and 3 bases from J, the gap between germline ends came to 10 bases. This CDR3 region has 11 residues.

The chain couples TRBV5-4 to TRBJ2-5, with D perhaps TRBD1 (6 bases). Germline assignment: CDR1 SGHNT and CDR2 YYREEE (reference sequence). CDR3 length: 13 residues. Trimming stripped 0 bases from V and 6 bases from J, with 9 bases between. CDR3 region: CASSLDREKTQYF. The CDR3, as DNA: TGTGCCAGCAGCTTGGACAGGGAAAAGACCCAGTACTTC.

The chain combines TRBV27 with TRBJ2-1, with TRBD2 identical over 10 bases. CDR1 is MNHEY, CDR2 SMNVEV, per germline (reference sequence). V shed 5 bases, J shed 5 bases, and the junction held 9 bases outside the gene matches. The CDR3 contains 16 residues. CDR3 amino acids: CASSPLLAGGDNEQFF. CDR3 nucleotides: TGTGCCAGCAGTCCCCTCTTAGCGGGAGGAGACAATGAGCAGTTCTTC.

This chain joins TRBV11-2 and TRBJ2-7; 7 bases fit TRBD1. The germline V gene has CDR1 SGHAT and CDR2 FQNNGV. The CDR3 is made up of 16 amino acids. Trimming removed 5 bases from V and 0 bases from J; junction bases left unmatched: 10. CDR3 sequence reads: CASSTLRGRTSYEQYF. The CDR3 DNA is TGTGCCAGCAGCACTCTTAGGGGGCGGACCTCCTACGAGCAGTACTTC.

In regard to this clone: The sample carries other DNA sequences with the same CDR3. J is TRBJ2-5 and V is TRBV7-8; 8 positions match TRBD2. The CDR3 extends over 17 amino acids. The J segment lost 1 base and the V segment lost 1 base, leaving 8 bases of the junction unmatched. Germline V gene lookup returns CDR1 SGHVS and CDR2 FQNEAQ. DNA for the CDR3: TGTGCCAGCAGCTTAGGGTATGCGGGGGGCTTCCAAGAGACCCAGTACTTC. Translated, it gives CASSLGYAGGFQETQYF.

The sample holds one count of this clone. The chain links TRBV10-1 to TRBJ2-5; D tentatively fits TRBD1 or TRBD2 (5 bases each). The CDR3 has 16 amino acids. V was cut by 2 bases and J by 0 bases, with 13 bases left in between. The germline CDR1 and CDR2 sequences are WNHNN and SYGVQD (reference sequence). DNA for the CDR3: TGCGCCAGCAGTGAGGGGACCGACGGCTACCAAGAGACCCAGTACTTC. Its translation: CASSEGTDGYQETQYF.

The chain employs TRBV11-3 and TRBJ1-2, with D uncertain. V lost 3 bases and J lost 3, with 11 bases in between. CDR1 is SGHNT and CDR2 is YENEEA in the germline V gene. This CDR3 region has 14 residues. The CDR3 protein is CASSFSALDYGYTF. The CDR3 nucleotides read TGTGCCAGCAGCTTCAGTGCCTTGGACTATGGCTACACCTTC.

J is TRBJ2-7 and V is TRBV11-3; possibly TRBD2 for D (6 bases). The germline CDR1 and CDR2 sequences are SGHNT and YENEEA. Trimming cost V 5 bases and J 7 bases, with 18 bases left between them. The CDR3 is 14 amino acids. Written as DNA, the CDR3 is TGTGCCAGCAGCCTCGGGACTGACGCCGGAGAGCAGTACTTC. Protein: CASSLGTDAGEQYF. The full variable domain, rest sourced from reference TRBV11-3 and TRBJ2-7, is EAGVVQSPRYKIIEKKQPVAFWCNPISGHNTLYWYLQNLGQGPELLIRYENEEAVDDSQLPKDRFSAERLKGVDSTLKIQPAELGDSAVYLCASSLGTDAGEQYFGPGTRLTVT.

The chain couples TRBV11-3 to TRBJ2-1; D gene unclear. This CDR3 is built from 12 residues. Trimming pared 2 bases from V and 10 bases from J, leaving 9 bases between. CDR1 is SGHNT and CDR2 is YENEEA in the germline V gene. CDR3 bases: TGTGCCAGCAGCTTAAATGCATACGAGCAGTTCTTC. This sequence encodes CASSLNAYEQFF.

The chain links TRBV28 to TRBJ2-1, with 14 positions matching TRBD2. Germline V CDR1 and CDR2: MDHEN, SYDVKM. V was clipped by 3 bases and J by 6 bases; unmatched bases: 4. The CDR3 is 16 amino acids. CDR3: CASSFPGTSGSNEQFF. Written as DNA, the CDR3 is TGTGCCAGCAGTTTCCCCGGGACTAGCGGGAGCAATGAGCAGTTCTTC.

The chain recombines TRBV5-1 with TRBJ2-2, with D maybe TRBD2 (5 bases). CDR3 length: 15 amino acids. CDR1 is SGHRS, CDR2 YFSETQ, per germline. V lost 0 bases to trimming and J lost 1 base, with 7 bases between them. The CDR3 is CASSLAGENTGELFF. CDR3 sequence (DNA): TGCGCCAGCAGCTTGGCCGGGGAGAACACCGGGGAGCTGTTTTTT.

CDR3 sequence: CSAGTSGSLAKNIQYF. The CDR3 DNA reads TGCAGTGCCGGGACTAGCGGGAGCCTAGCCAAAAACATTCAGTACTTC. The chain carries TRBV29-1 and TRBJ2-4, with TRBD2 matching over 14 bases. The germline V gene encodes CDR1 SQVTM and CDR2 ANQGSEA. This CDR3 comprises 16 residues.

The chain is built from TRBV18 and TRBJ2-2, with D tentatively TRBD1 (6 bases). Trimming shortened V by 5 bases and J by 8 bases, and 21 bases separated the two germline ends. CDR1 and CDR2 (germline): KGHSH, LQKENI. The CDR3 sequence is 16 residues long. The CDR3 loop reads CASSSGRGEVSGELFF. The CDR3 coding sequence is TGTGCCAGCTCATCCGGCAGGGGAGAAGTTTCGGGGGAGCTGTTTTTT. The complete variable domain, with remaining parts taken from reference TRBV18 and TRBJ2-2, reads NAGVMQNPRHLVRRRGQEARLRCSPMKGHSHVYWYRQLPEEGLKFMVYLQKENIIDESGMPKERFSAEFPKEGPSILRIQQVVRGDSAAYFCASSSGRGEVSGELFFGEGSRLTVL.